The 18 T cell receptor beta chains below all came from one sample that was sequenced in a study of T cells in Graves' hyperthyroidism and ophthalmopathy. Amplification yielded TCR beta CDR3 regions, with RNA transcripts as the source. RT-PCR in the first round (using the HTBI primer set) targeted the TCR CDR3. TCRdb called the multiplex PCR reads again in MiXCR, with one record for every CDR3 protein. The sample lists more than 500,000 distinct CDR3 sequences, around 15% occurring once. The sequencing sample was made of blood. The receptors come from a woman aged 25 to 39 with Graves' hyperthyroidism.

The V gene is TRBV20-1, the J gene TRBJ1-1; D is undetermined. The CDR3 covers 14 residues. With 6 bases removed from V and 2 bases from J, the gap between germline ends came to 16 bases. Germline V gene lookup returns CDR1 DFQATT and CDR2 SNEGSKA (reference sequence). The CDR3 reads CSAEPGGQNTEAFF. The CDR3, as DNA: TGCAGTGCGGAACCGGGAGGGCAAAACACTGAAGCTTTCTTT.

Comments on this clonotype: Relative to the germline gene, one junction end is altered; a read error may explain this. This chain uses TRBV2 with TRBJ2-5; the match to TRBD2 covers 9 bases. The CDR3 runs to 13 residues. Per the germline V gene, CDR1 is SNHLY and CDR2 is FYNNEI. The CDR3 DNA is TGTACCAGCAGTAGCGGGAGTTTAAAGACCCAGTACTTC. It specifies CTSSSGSLKTQYF.

The chain combines TRBV5-8 with TRBJ2-5; 7 nucleotides align to TRBD2. This CDR3 comprises 15 residues. The V segment lost 3 bases and the J segment 1 base; nucleotides outside the gene matches: 6. CDR1 is SGHTS, CDR2 YDEGEE, per germline. CDR3: CASSWGTSAQETQYF. The CDR3 DNA is TGTGCCAGCAGCTGGGGAACTAGCGCCCAAGAGACCCAGTACTTC.

The chain joins TRBV20-1 to TRBJ2-7, with D perhaps being TRBD1 or TRBD2 (5 bases each). The V gene lost 1 base and the J gene lost 5 bases, with 15 bases spanning the gap. Germline CDR1 is DFQATT and CDR2 is SNEGSKA (reference sequence). CDR3 length equals 14 residues. The CDR3 DNA reads as TGCAGTGCTAGAGGGTTATGGGGGTACGACGAGCAGTACTTC. Translated: CSARGLWGYDEQYF.

The rearrangement uses TRBV2 and TRBJ2-7; D not resolved. Near its end, the DNA agrees better with TRBJ2-1, so the J call may be wrong. The CDR3 totals 14 residues. Germline loops: CDR1 SNHLY, CDR2 FYNNEI. As DNA, the CDR3 is TGTGCCAGCCGTATCATCGCGACCACCTACGAGCAGTTCTTC. Translating it yields CASRIIATTYEQFF.

The V call is TRBV20-1, the J call TRBJ2-7; maybe TRBD2 (6 bases). The V end was cut by 6 bases, the J end by 4 bases, with 19 bases between. The germline gives CDR1 DFQATT, CDR2 SNEGSKA (reference sequence). CDR3 size: 14 residues. CDR3 sequence reads: CSADGRDLRYEQYF. The CDR3 DNA reads as TGCAGTGCCGACGGCCGGGACTTACGTTACGAGCAGTACTTC.

This clonotype was counted at least ten times. The V call is TRBV7-9, the J call TRBJ2-7, with D tentatively TRBD1 (5 bases). Germline V gene lookup returns CDR1 SEHNR and CDR2 FQNEAQ (reference sequence). The V gene lost 5 bases and the J gene lost 4 bases, with 12 bases spanning the gap. The CDR3 totals 13 residues. The CDR3 region has the DNA TGTGCCAGCAGCGGACCAGGGCTTTACGAGCAGTACTTC. Its protein is CASSGPGLYEQYF.

Many counts were recorded for this clonotype. This rearrangement joins TRBV3-1 to TRBJ2-7; D might be TRBD1 (5 bases). Trimming stripped 3 bases from V and 4 bases from J, with 10 bases between. The CDR3 contains 13 residues. Germline-derived CDR1 and CDR2 are LGHDT and YNNKEL (reference sequence). The CDR3, as DNA: TGTGCCAGCAGCCAGCGCAGGGCATACGAGCAGTACTTC. Its protein product is CASSQRRAYEQYF.

There are a few counts of this clonotype. The chain combines TRBV6-2 or TRBV6-3 with TRBJ2-7; D may be TRBD1 or TRBD2 (5 bases each). The CDR3 has 12 residues. Germline assignment: CDR1 MNHEY and CDR2 SVGEGT. Between the trimmed V and J ends, which lost 6 bases and 5 bases, there was a span of 11 bases. The CDR3 spells CASSRRGDEQYF. Here the CDR3 DNA reads TGTGCCAGCAGCCGCCGGGGCGACGAGCAGTACTTC.

This clonotype was counted many times. The chain employs TRBV12-3 or TRBV12-4 and TRBJ2-3; D gene unclear. This CDR3 has 15 residues. Trimming removed 2 bases at V and 1 base at J, with 10 bases between. Here the CDR3 reads CASSLLGVGTDTQYF. The CDR3 DNA reads TGTGCCAGCAGTTTATTAGGAGTCGGCACAGATACGCAGTATTTT.

A few counts support this clonotype. CDR3 in amino acids: CASSVAGVPTEAFF. CDR3 nucleotide sequence: TGTGCCAGCAGCGTGGCGGGGGTTCCCACTGAAGCTTTCTTT. The chain combines TRBV9 with TRBJ1-1; TRBD1 is a possible D gene (5 bases). Germline loops: CDR1 SGDLS, CDR2 YYNGEE. With 2 bases removed from V and 4 bases from J, the gap between germline ends came to 12 bases. CDR3 size: 14 residues.

This clonotype was found many times. The chain joins TRBV7-9 to TRBJ1-4; TRBD1 is a possible D gene (6 bases). The V gene lost 4 bases and the J gene lost 8 bases, with 14 bases spanning the gap. There are 14 residues in the CDR3. Germline CDR1 SEHNR, CDR2 FQNEAQ (reference sequence). CDR3 in DNA: TGTGCCAGCAGCTACCAAGGGGGAAGGGAAAAACTGTTTTTT. Amino acids: CASSYQGGREKLFF. Drawing the rest from reference TRBV7-9 and TRBJ1-4, the complete variable domain is DTGVSQNPRHKITKRGQNVTFRCDPISEHNRLYWYRQTLGQGPEFLTYFQNEAQLEKSRLLSDRFSAERPKGSFSTLEIQRTEQGDSAMYLCASSYQGGREKLFFGSGTQLSVL.

In the case of this clonotype: This may come from a read error, since a much larger clone is one base off. Lacking the conserved final phenylalanine or tryptophan, this CDR3 likely reflects a read error. The V and J genes are TRBV3-1 and TRBJ2-2; D gene ambiguous. The CDR3 loop spans 13 amino acids. Trimming stripped 4 bases from V and 5 bases from J, with 8 bases between. Germline V gene lookup returns CDR1 LGHDT and CDR2 YNNKEL (reference sequence). The CDR3 nucleotides are TGTGCCAGCAGCCCCGGCCGGACCGGGGAGCTGTTTTCT. The encoded protein is CASSPGRTGELFS.

V and J are TRBV15 and TRBJ2-2, with a possible D match to TRBD2 (6 bases). The V gene lost 8 bases and the J gene lost 7 bases, with 20 bases spanning the gap. This CDR3 region has 15 residues. The germline V gene encodes CDR1 LNHNV and CDR2 YYDKDF (reference sequence). The CDR3 sequence is CATGDGRGTGGELFF. The CDR3 DNA reads TGTGCCACCGGGGACGGGAGAGGGACGGGCGGGGAGCTGTTTTTT.

The chain employs TRBV9 and TRBJ2-3; the D gene is possibly TRBD2 (5 bases). Germline CDR1 reads SGDLS; CDR2 reads YYNGEE. This CDR3 is 15 amino acids long. The V end lost 0 bases, the J end lost 2 bases, and 10 bases lay between the germline ends. The CDR3 sequence: CASSVETDYTDTQYF. CDR3 DNA sequence: TGTGCCAGCAGCGTAGAAACTGACTACACAGATACGCAGTATTTT. The variable domain in full, completed from reference TRBV9 and TRBJ2-3, reads DSGVTQTPKHLITATGQRVTLRCSPRSGDLSVYWYQQSLDQGLQFLIQYYNGEERAKGNILERFSAQQFPDLHSELNLSSLELGDSALYFCASSVETDYTDTQYFGPGTRLTVL.

This clonotype was recorded many times. The gene calls are TRBV6-1 and TRBJ2-5; the D gene could be TRBD1 or TRBD2 (5 bases each). The CDR3 consists of 14 residues. Trimming removed 0 bases at V and 5 bases at J, with 10 bases between. Germline-derived CDR1 and CDR2 are MNHNS and SASEGT. The CDR3 DNA sequence: TGTGCCAGCAGTGAAGCTGTCGGGACGGAGACCCAGTACTTC. It is translated as CASSEAVGTETQYF.

There are many counts of this clonotype. The chain links TRBV11-2 to TRBJ2-3; 8 bases are shared with TRBD1. CDR1 SGHAT and CDR2 FQNNGV come from the germline V gene. Trimming at V came to 4 bases and at J to 2 bases, leaving 2 bases not matched to a gene. This CDR3 comprises 14 residues. As DNA, the CDR3 is TGTGCCAGCAGCTCGGACAGGGACACAGATACGCAGTATTTT. The encoded protein is CASSSDRDTDTQYF. Complete variable domain (other parts from reference TRBV11-2 and TRBJ2-3): EAGVAQSPRYKIIEKRQSVAFWCNPISGHATLYWYQQILGQGPKLLIQFQNNGVVDDSQLPKDRFSAERLKGVDSTLKIQPAKLEDSAVYLCASSSDRDTDTQYFGPGTRLTVL.

The chain employs TRBV4-1 and TRBJ2-2; the match to TRBD1 covers 8 bases. The ends lost 3 bases at V and 2 bases at J; junction bases unmatched: 5. This CDR3 is 16 amino acids long. CDR1 is MGHRA, CDR2 YSYEKL, per germline. The CDR3 DNA sequence: TGCGCCAGCAGCCAGCGACAGGGGCTCAACACCGGGGAGCTGTTTTTT. Protein product: CASSQRQGLNTGELFF.